A single sample gave rise to the 24 T cell receptor beta chains below, sequenced in a study of T cells after yellow fever vaccination. TCRdb reanalysed the 5' RACE reads using MiXCR and keeps one entry per CDR3 protein. The sample holds about 210,000 distinct CDR3 sequences, 6.5% to 7.5% seen once. This specimen was CD4+ T cells sorted from PBMCs, taken on the day of the yellow fever booster vaccination. The source is a man between 25 and 39 years old who received the YFV17D yellow fever vaccine.

This clonotype came up a few times. DNA for the CDR3: TGTGCCAGCATTGGGAGGGCTTTCTCCTACAATGAGCAGTTCTTC. This codes for CASIGRAFSYNEQFF. This chain joins TRBV6-2 or TRBV6-3 and TRBJ2-1, with 7 nucleotides matching TRBD2. Germline trimming cut 7 bases from V and 0 bases from J; bases unmatched to any gene: 6. Germline loops: CDR1 MNHEY, CDR2 SVGEGT. CDR3 length: 15 residues.

This clonotype has a handful of counts. The rearrangement links TRBV2 to TRBJ1-4; no definite D call. The V end lost 4 bases, the J end lost 6 bases, and 12 bases lay between the germline ends. This CDR3 contains 14 residues. Germline CDR1 reads SNHLY; CDR2 reads FYNNEI. The CDR3 reads CASSVQTRDEKLFF. The CDR3 DNA follows: TGTGCCAGCAGTGTACAGACGAGGGATGAAAAACTGTTTTTT.

This clonotype has more than one count but fewer than ten. This chain uses TRBV10-3 with TRBJ2-7; D remains unclear. This CDR3 is built from 11 residues. V gave up 4 bases and J gave up 7 bases, with 8 bases separating them. The germline gives CDR1 ENHRY, CDR2 SYGVKD. In nucleotides, the CDR3 is TGTGCCATCAGTGCGAATGGTGAGCAGTACTTC. Amino acid sequence: CAISANGEQYF.

As regards this clonotype: Without the conserved terminal phenylalanine or tryptophan, this CDR3 likely stems from a read error. The rearrangement links TRBV7-2 to TRBJ2-1, with a tentative D call TRBD2 (6 bases). Looked up from germline, CDR1 is SGHTA and CDR2 is FQGNSA. CDR3 length equals 15 residues. V was clipped by 2 bases and J by 6 bases, with 14 bases between them. CDR3 region: CASSLWEQGGNEQFL. Here the CDR3 DNA reads TGTGCCAGCAGCTTATGGGAGCAGGGAGGCAATGAGCAGTTCTTG.

The sample holds a few counts of this clonotype. The rearrangement joins TRBV7-2 to TRBJ2-1, with 7 bases identical to TRBD1. The V gene end was trimmed by 7 bases and the J gene end by 8 bases; junction bases not matched to a gene: 8. Germline V gene data show CDR1 as SGHTA and CDR2 as FQGNSA. CDR3 length equals 13 residues. CDR3 protein: CASTKSQGYEQFF. The CDR3 DNA reads TGTGCCAGCACTAAGTCACAGGGGTATGAGCAGTTCTTC. The entire variable domain, with the rest obtained from reference TRBV7-2 and TRBJ2-1, is as follows: GAGVSQSPSNKVTEKGKDVELRCDPISGHTALYWYRQSLGQGLEFLIYFQGNSAPDKSGLPSDRFSAERTGGSVSTLTIQRTQQEDSAVYLCASTKSQGYEQFFGPGTRLTVL.

This clonotype has at least ten counts. This chain connects TRBV6-2 or TRBV6-3 to TRBJ2-7; D is uncertain. Trimming removed 6 bases from V and 0 bases from J, with 3 bases in between. The CDR3 length is 11 residues. Looked up from germline, CDR1 is MNHEY and CDR2 is SVGEGT. The CDR3 coding sequence is TGTGCCAGCAGCCACTCCTACGAGCAGTACTTC. Encoded protein: CASSHSYEQYF.

This clonotype was counted a few times. V usage is TRBV29-1 and J usage is TRBJ2-3; possible D gene TRBD1, 5 bases. There are 12 residues in the CDR3. CDR1 and CDR2 from the germline V gene are SQVTM and ANQGSEA. The V end lost 5 bases, the J end lost 3 bases, and 9 bases lay between the germline ends. The CDR3 region has the DNA TGCAGCGTTCGTCAGGGAACAGATACGCAGTATTTT. This translates into CSVRQGTDTQYF.

This clonotype showed up just a few times. The chain carries TRBV9 and TRBJ2-5, with 14 positions matching TRBD2. CDR1 SGDLS and CDR2 YYNGEE come from the germline V gene. Trimming removed 2 bases from V and 5 bases from J; junction bases left unmatched: 5. The CDR3 is 16 amino acids. The DNA for the CDR3 is TGTGCCAGCAGCGTCTCGACTAGCGGGAGGGATGAGACCCAGTACTTC. Protein product: CASSVSTSGRDETQYF.

As regards this clonotype: Relative to the germline gene, one junction end is altered; a read error may explain this. The V call is TRBV18, the J call TRBJ1-1; possible D gene TRBD1, 6 bases. The CDR3 length is 15 residues. The germline CDR1 and CDR2 sequences are KGHSH and LQKENI. CDR3 nucleotides: TGTGCCGGCTCACCATGGGACAATATGAACACTGAAGCTTTCTTT. It specifies CAGSPWDNMNTEAFF.

This clonotype was observed a handful of times. The genes are TRBV19 and TRBJ2-5; D remains unclear. The CDR3 runs 12 residues. Germline CDR1 reads LNHDA; CDR2 reads SQIVND (reference sequence). Trimming left V 8 bases short and J 3 bases short, with 10 bases between. CDR3: CASGRVKETQYF. Here the CDR3 DNA reads TGTGCCAGTGGAAGGGTTAAAGAGACCCAGTACTTC.

The sample holds many counts of this clonotype. V usage is TRBV20-1 and J usage is TRBJ2-5; 10 positions agree with TRBD2. Losses at the gene ends were 5 bases for V and 4 bases for J; bases not matched to a gene: 4. Germline V gives CDR1 DFQATT, CDR2 SNEGSKA (reference sequence). The CDR3 runs to 13 residues. The DNA of the CDR3 is TGCAGTGCTCTACTAGCGGGGCGAGAGACCCAGTACTTC. It encodes CSALLAGRETQYF.

The rearrangement uses TRBV20-1 and TRBJ2-6, with no clear D. The germline V and J ends were trimmed by 6 bases and 0 bases, with 15 bases remaining between them. The CDR3 totals 16 residues. From germline, CDR1 is DFQATT and CDR2 SNEGSKA (reference sequence). CDR3 sequence (DNA): TGCAGTGCCTGGACGTTTAGTGACTCTGGGGCCAACGTCCTGACTTTC. Protein sequence: CSAWTFSDSGANVLTF.

The J gene is TRBJ1-2, the V gene TRBV14; D uncertain. The CDR3 runs 14 residues. Trimming cost V 0 bases and J 5 bases, with 10 bases left between them. CDR1 is SGHDN, CDR2 FVKESK, per germline. The DNA for the CDR3 is TGTGCCAGCAGCCAAGATTCCGCAAAATATGGCTACACCTTC. Protein product: CASSQDSAKYGYTF. Supplemented by reference TRBV14 and TRBJ1-2, the full variable domain reads EAGVTQFPSHSVIEKGQTVTLRCDPISGHDNLYWYRRVMGKEIKFLLHFVKESKQDESGMPNNRFLAERTGGTYSTLKVQPAELEDSGVYFCASSQDSAKYGYTFGSGTRLTVV.

This clonotype was observed a handful of times. V gene TRBV5-6 combines with J gene TRBJ1-1, with D possibly being TRBD1 (6 bases). Germline assignment: CDR1 SGHDT and CDR2 YYEEEE. The CDR3 runs 13 residues. The ends were cut back, 7 bases at V and 5 bases at J, with 15 bases in the middle. CDR3 residues: CASHHGGPTEAFF. CDR3 bases: TGTGCCAGCCATCACGGGGGGCCGACTGAAGCTTTCTTT. Full variable domain (rest looked up from reference TRBV5-6 and TRBJ1-1): DAGVTQSPTHLIKTRGQQVTLRCSPKSGHDTVSWYQQALGQGPQFIFQYYEEEERQRGNFPDRFSGHQFPNYSSELNVNALLLGDSALYLCASHHGGPTEAFFGQGTRLTVV.

This clonotype was found many times. V usage is TRBV28 and J usage is TRBJ2-4; 7 bases fit TRBD1. The CDR3 has 14 amino acids. CDR1 is MDHEN, CDR2 SYDVKM, per germline. J gave up 6 bases and V 7 bases, and 9 bases lay outside the gene matches. The chain's CDR3 is CASTPGQKVNIQYF. CDR3 DNA: TGTGCCAGCACCCCGGGACAGAAGGTAAACATTCAGTACTTC. The variable domain in full, with the rest retrieved from reference TRBV28 and TRBJ2-4, is DVKVTQSSRYLVKRTGEKVFLECVQDMDHENMFWYRQDPGLGLRLIYFSYDVKMKEKGDIPEGYSVSREKKERFSLILESASTNQTSMYLCASTPGQKVNIQYFGAGTRLSVL.

This clonotype was counted only a few times. The chain employs TRBV3-1 and TRBJ2-5, with 7 nucleotides matching TRBD2. The CDR3 covers 15 residues. The germline V gene has CDR1 LGHDT and CDR2 YNNKEL (reference sequence). The junction had 12 bases not matched to a gene; V was cut back by 6 bases and J by 5 bases. CDR3 residues: CASRPGRELTETQYF. The CDR3 DNA reads as TGTGCCAGCAGGCCCGGGCGGGAGTTAACGGAGACCCAGTACTTC.

This clonotype occurred a few times. The V call is TRBV12-3 or TRBV12-4, the J call TRBJ2-5; 7 bases fit TRBD2. The J segment lost 9 bases and the V segment lost 3 bases, leaving 4 bases of the junction unmatched. The CDR3 contains 12 residues. In DNA, the CDR3 is TGTGCCAGCAGTTTCGGGGGAGGGGCCCAGTACTTC. It is translated as CASSFGGGAQYF.

This clonotype was recorded many times. The rearrangement links TRBV20-1 to TRBJ1-1; D gene unclear. This CDR3 is 13 amino acids long. Trimming pared 3 bases from V and 0 bases from J, leaving 8 bases between. The germline V gene encodes CDR1 DFQATT and CDR2 SNEGSKA (reference sequence). The CDR3 DNA is TGCAGTGCTAGGGGCGAGGTGAACACTGAAGCTTTCTTT. This codes for CSARGEVNTEAFF.

There are many counts of this clonotype. The CDR3 region is CASSLNYGYTF. For the CDR3, the DNA is TGTGCCAGCAGTTTAAACTATGGCTACACCTTC. V gene TRBV28 combines with J gene TRBJ1-2; D is ambiguous. This CDR3 contains 11 residues. Germline lookup yields CDR1 MDHEN and CDR2 SYDVKM. V gave up 2 bases and J gave up 2 bases, with 0 bases separating them.

The rearrangement uses TRBV5-1 and TRBJ2-6, with TRBD2 matching 7 bases. The V segment lost 7 bases and the J segment 2 bases; nucleotides outside the gene matches: 12. The CDR3 is 17 amino acids. The germline CDR1 and CDR2 sequences are SGHRS and YFSETQ. The CDR3 reads CASSTSGTTPGANVLTF. CDR3 nucleotides: TGCGCCAGCTCTACATCCGGGACTACACCTGGGGCCAACGTCCTGACTTTC.

This clonotype was detected ten times or more. The V call is TRBV12-3 or TRBV12-4, the J call TRBJ1-5; TRBD1 matches 7 bases. With V trimmed by 1 base and J by 0 bases, 3 bases remained unmatched. The CDR3 has 16 residues. The CDR3 nucleotides are TGTGCCAGCAGTTTAGTACAGGGGTATAGCAATCAGCCCCAGCATTTT. Amino acids: CASSLVQGYSNQPQHF.

There are many counts of this clonotype. The chain recombines TRBV14 with TRBJ2-5; D may correspond to TRBD1 or TRBD2 (5 bases each). V lost 5 bases and J lost 6, with 10 bases in between. The CDR3 loop spans 12 amino acids. From germline, CDR1 is SGHDN and CDR2 FVKESK. CDR3 amino acids: CASSTQGQTQYF. The CDR3 DNA sequence: TGTGCCAGCAGCACCCAGGGACAGACCCAGTACTTC.

The chain employs TRBV28 and TRBJ2-3, with TRBD2 matching 8 bases. CDR3 size: 18 residues. Trimming took 4 bases from V and 1 from J; bases not matched to a gene: 13. CDR1 MDHEN and CDR2 SYDVKM come from the germline V gene. The CDR3 is CASSSPGFGRAGTDTQYF. The CDR3 DNA sequence: TGTGCCAGCAGTTCGCCCGGTTTCGGGAGGGCCGGCACAGATACGCAGTATTTT.

In this sample, this clonotype turned up many times. The CDR3 region has the DNA TGTGCCAGCAGCCAAGACTATGGGGGAGAGACCCAGTACTTC. Protein: CASSQDYGGETQYF. The chain links TRBV3-1 to TRBJ2-5, with D perhaps TRBD1 or TRBD2 (5 bases each). V was shortened by 0 bases and J by 4 bases, with 9 bases between the two germline ends. The germline CDR1 and CDR2 sequences are LGHDT and YNNKEL (reference sequence). This CDR3 has 14 amino acids.